One sample yielded the 10 T cell receptor beta chains listed below, sequenced in a study of blood T cell repertoires in COVID-19. Data came from immunoSEQ multiplex PCR; TCRdb stores just in-frame clones and leaves some out. This table has roughly 150,000 clones, around 83% appearing once. What was sequenced was peripheral blood. These receptor sequences come from a woman in her 70s who had recovered from COVID-19.

V usage is TRBV4-1 and J usage is TRBJ1-2; a possible D gene is TRBD1 (5 bases). The CDR3 consists of 14 residues. Germline V gives CDR1 MGHRA, CDR2 YSYEKL. The ends were cut back, 0 bases at V and 8 bases at J, with 13 bases in the middle. CDR3 residues: CASSQDPGEWGYTF. CDR3 DNA sequence: TGCGCCAGCAGCCAAGATCCGGGGGAATGGGGCTACACCTTC.

The chain is built from TRBV5-4 and TRBJ2-1; D is possibly TRBD1 (6 bases). The germline V gene encodes CDR1 SGHNT and CDR2 YYREEE (reference sequence). This CDR3 contains 12 residues. Trimming took off 4 bases at V and 7 bases at J, with 9 bases between the two ends. CDR3 nucleotides: TGTGCCAGCAGCGGGCAGGGGAATGAGCAGTTCTTC. This encodes CASSGQGNEQFF.

This chain joins TRBV29-1 and TRBJ1-4; D not certain. The CDR3 totals 14 residues. Deletions cut 0 bases from V and 7 bases from J, with 12 bases between. CDR1 and CDR2 from the germline V gene are SQVTM and ANQGSEA. Here the CDR3 DNA reads TGCAGCGTTGAAGACTGGGCCTTGAGTGAAAAACTGTTTTTT. Its protein is CSVEDWALSEKLFF.

The CDR3 coding sequence is TGTGCCAGTAGTACAGGGGCCAGGGATACGCAGTATTTT. The encoded protein is CASSTGARDTQYF. The chain couples TRBV19 to TRBJ2-3; possible D gene TRBD1, 6 bases. In germline, CDR1 is LNHDA, CDR2 SQIVND (reference sequence). The CDR3 totals 13 residues. Trimming shortened V by 4 bases and J by 6 bases, and 11 bases separated the two germline ends.

The chain has TRBV18 and TRBJ1-2; 7 bases align to TRBD1. With V trimmed by 3 bases and J by 0 bases, 7 bases remained unmatched. The germline gives CDR1 KGHSH, CDR2 LQKENI. The CDR3 extends over 16 amino acids. The DNA of the CDR3 is TGTGCCAGCTCACCCAATGACAGGGCCTCTAACTATGGCTACACCTTC. This sequence encodes CASSPNDRASNYGYTF.

The chain employs TRBV30 and TRBJ2-3; 8 bases map to TRBD2. This CDR3 spans 14 amino acids. J lost 4 bases, V lost 3 bases, and 6 bases had no gene match. Germline CDR1 reads GTSNPN; CDR2 reads SVGIG (reference sequence). This CDR3 reads CAWRTPGGADTQYF. CDR3 coding DNA: TGTGCCTGGAGGACCCCGGGGGGGGCAGATACGCAGTATTTT.

Only one count was recorded for this clone. V and J are TRBV15 and TRBJ2-2, with a weak D call TRBD2 (6 bases). Germline CDR1 and CDR2: LNHNV and YYDKDF (reference sequence). This CDR3 contains 18 residues. The V end was cut by 1 base, the J end by 3 bases, with 18 bases between. CDR3 in amino acids: CATSRGGPGVADTGELFF. In DNA form, the CDR3 reads TGTGCCACCAGCAGAGGGGGTCCGGGGGTTGCGGACACCGGGGAGCTGTTTTTT. Full variable domain (rest looked up from reference TRBV15 and TRBJ2-2): DAMVIQNPRYQVTQFGKPVTLSCSQTLNHNVMYWYQQKSSQAPKLLFHYYDKDFNNEADTPDNFQSRRPNTSFCFLDIRSPGLGDTAMYLCATSRGGPGVADTGELFFGEGSRLTVL.

The chain uses TRBV4-1 and TRBJ2-1; perhaps TRBD2 as D (6 bases). This CDR3 is built from 16 residues. Per germline, CDR1 MGHRA and CDR2 YSYEKL. The germline V and J ends were trimmed by 0 bases and 3 bases, with 12 bases remaining between them. CDR3 nucleotide sequence: TGCGCCAGCAGCCAAGATAGGCTAGCGAACTACAATGAGCAGTTCTTC. The encoded protein is CASSQDRLANYNEQFF.

In DNA form, the CDR3 reads TGCGCCAGCAGCCCACGGGACAGGCTCGGACGATTATATGGCTACACCTTC. Protein sequence: CASSPRDRLGRLYGYTF. The gene calls are TRBV5-1 and TRBJ1-2; 8 nucleotides agree with TRBD1. The CDR3 is 17 amino acids. Germline CDR1 and CDR2: SGHRS and YFSETQ. V trimming: 4 bases; J trimming: 5 bases; junction bases outside the gene matches: 16.

V is TRBV14 and J is TRBJ2-1, with D possibly TRBD2 on 5 matching bases. CDR1 and CDR2 (germline): SGHDN, FVKESK. With 4 bases removed from V and 3 bases from J, the gap between germline ends came to 13 bases. The CDR3 extends over 15 amino acids. This CDR3 is CASSPPGELYNEQFF. The DNA for the CDR3 is TGTGCCAGCAGCCCGCCTGGGGAGCTCTACAATGAGCAGTTCTTC.